Below are 2 T cell receptor beta chains sequenced from a single sample in a study of cytomegalovirus exposure and HLA in healthy donors. The PCR was carried out with 60 Vbeta primers and 13 Jbeta primers. Here immunoSEQ multiplex PCR was the method, and the copy in TCRdb shows in-frame clones only, minus some. The sample has 150,000 to 200,000 clones, around 80% seen once. The sequenced sample was PBMCs. These TCRs come from a woman aged 40-49 years in good health and CMV-seropositive.

The chain joins TRBV18 to TRBJ2-2; 9 nucleotides align to TRBD1. This CDR3 spans 16 amino acids. Germline assignment: CDR1 KGHSH and CDR2 LQKENI. After removal of 4 bases from V and 2 bases from J, the junction contained 5 bases not matched to a gene. This CDR3 reads CASSLNRGPNTGELFF. DNA for the CDR3: TGTGCCAGCTCACTCAACAGGGGGCCTAACACCGGGGAGCTGTTTTTT. Complete variable domain (other parts from reference TRBV18 and TRBJ2-2): NAGVMQNPRHLVRRRGQEARLRCSPMKGHSHVYWYRQLPEEGLKFMVYLQKENIIDESGMPKERFSAEFPKEGPSILRIQQVVRGDSAAYFCASSLNRGPNTGELFFGEGSRLTVL.

This chain connects TRBV4-1 to TRBJ2-7, with 10 bases that match TRBD2. From germline, CDR1 is MGHRA and CDR2 YSYEKL. Losses at the gene ends were 1 base for V and 9 bases for J; bases not matched to a gene: 6. The CDR3 has 14 amino acids. The CDR3 loop reads CASSQGEREGVQYF. Here the CDR3 DNA reads TGCGCCAGCAGCCAAGGCGAGCGGGAGGGAGTGCAGTACTTC.